The following is a T cell receptor beta chain sequence with its context. This sample is part of a study of blood T cell repertoires in COVID-19. At the level of the study: PBMCs, B-cell-depleted T cells, or T cells provided the cDNA or gDNA that made up the material.

Trimming took 2 bases from V and 7 from J, leaving 17 bases between them. Germline V gene sequence: CDR1 LGHDT, CDR2 YNNKEL (reference sequence). The CDR3 consists of 15 residues. TCRdb keeps only in-frame clones here, not all; method: immunoSEQ multiplex PCR. The data hold 95,000 to 150,000 clones, with more than 80% observed a single time. The specimen sequenced was peripheral blood. This chain joins TRBV3-1 (or the pseudogene TRBV3-2) and TRBJ1-2, with D possibly matching TRBD1 (5 bases). This receptor was taken from a man aged 40-49 years with acute or convalescent COVID-19. The CDR3 coding sequence is TGTGCCAGCAGCCAACAAGATCCGGGGGTGGGTGGCTACACCTTC. Translation gives CASSQQDPGVGGYTF.